A selection of T cell receptor beta chains follows, all from one sample in a study of early T cells in non-severe SARS-CoV-2 infection. Via MiXCR, TCRdb re-called the 5' RACE reads, giving one row per CDR3 protein. The profile shows over 50,000 distinct CDR3 sequences, about 16% of them singletons. The sample here was whole blood, taken at baseline. The receptors come from an adult who was a healthcare worker with PCR-confirmed SARS-CoV-2 infection or an uninfected control (not recorded which). CDR3s include the opening cysteine and the closing phenylalanine or tryptophan. The order of the fields is D gene, J gene, V gene, clone size, CDR3 DNA, CDR3 protein. D genes are given only for firm matches. Only some rows state a clone size, as once, few, many or a class for expanded clones.

D gene: TRBD1
J gene: TRBJ2-7
V gene: TRBV30
clone size: few
CDR3 DNA: TGTGCCTGGAGGAGACTCCGGGACAGGGTAGTTGAGCAGTACTTC
CDR3 protein: CAWRRLRDRVVEQYF

D gene: TRBD1
J gene: TRBJ2-3
V gene: TRBV4-2
clone size: many
CDR3 DNA: TGTGCCAGCAGCCAGGAGACCGGGACAGCAGCAATAGGCGATACGCAGTATTTT
CDR3 protein: CASSQETGTAAIGDTQYF

D gene: TRBD1
J gene: TRBJ2-7
V gene: TRBV5-6
clone size: -
CDR3 DNA: TGTGCCAGCACCCTAGGGACAGTCTACGAGCAGTACTTC
CDR3 protein: CASTLGTVYEQYF

D gene: TRBD1
J gene: TRBJ1-1
V gene: TRBV12-3/TRBV12-4
clone size: few
CDR3 DNA: TGTGCCAGCAGTTTAACAGGGGACACTGAAGCTTTCTTT
CDR3 protein: CASSLTGDTEAFF

D gene: -
J gene: TRBJ1-5
V gene: TRBV29-1
clone size: -
CDR3 DNA: TGCAGCGTTGAAGAAACAGGGCGTCAGCCCCAGCATTTT
CDR3 protein: CSVEETGRQPQHF

D gene: -
J gene: TRBJ2-1
V gene: TRBV28
clone size: few
CDR3 DNA: TGTGCCAGCAGTCCGGCTAGCAGTTACAATGAGCAGTTCTTC
CDR3 protein: CASSPASSYNEQFF

D gene: -
J gene: TRBJ2-2
V gene: TRBV15
clone size: -
CDR3 DNA: TGTGCCACCAGCAGAGGGGCATCAACCGGGGAGCTGTTTTTT
CDR3 protein: CATSRGASTGELFF

D gene: TRBD2
J gene: TRBJ2-7
V gene: TRBV3-1
clone size: few
CDR3 DNA: TGTGCCAGCAGCCAAAGCGGGAGGGGTAGCGAGCAGTACTTC
CDR3 protein: CASSQSGRGSEQYF

D gene: -
J gene: TRBJ1-5
V gene: TRBV20-1
clone size: many
CDR3 DNA: TGCAGTGGAACAGTAAGTGGCAATCAGCCCCAGCATTTT
CDR3 protein: CSGTVSGNQPQHF

D gene: TRBD1
J gene: TRBJ1-4
V gene: TRBV7-9
clone size: few
CDR3 DNA: TGTGCCAGCAGCCATGCGGGACAGGGGGAAAAACTGTTTTTT
CDR3 protein: CASSHAGQGEKLFF

D gene: TRBD1
J gene: TRBJ2-1
V gene: TRBV5-4
clone size: few
CDR3 DNA: TGTGCCAGCAGCGGGAGAGGACAGGGAGATGAGCAGTTCTTC
CDR3 protein: CASSGRGQGDEQFF

D gene: -
J gene: TRBJ2-3
V gene: TRBV6-2/TRBV6-3
clone size: few
CDR3 DNA: TGTGCCAGCAGTTACGATAGCGGAAACACAGATACGCAGTATTTT
CDR3 protein: CASSYDSGNTDTQYF

D gene: -
J gene: TRBJ2-2
V gene: TRBV29-1
clone size: few
CDR3 DNA: TGCAGCGCCGCTTTCACCGGGGAGCTGTTTTTT
CDR3 protein: CSAAFTGELFF

D gene: -
J gene: TRBJ2-3
V gene: TRBV4-2
clone size: medium-sized
CDR3 DNA: TGTGCCAGCAGCCAAGGCGGGGGCAGCACAGATACGCAGTATTTT
CDR3 protein: CASSQGGGSTDTQYF

D gene: -
J gene: TRBJ2-2
V gene: TRBV12-3/TRBV12-4
clone size: few
CDR3 DNA: TGTGCCAGCAGCCTCGGACAGACCGGGGAGCTGTTTTTT
CDR3 protein: CASSLGQTGELFF

D gene: TRBD1
J gene: TRBJ1-2
V gene: TRBV7-8
clone size: many
CDR3 DNA: TGTGCCAGCAGCCCGGAACAGGGGAACTATGGCTACACCTTC
CDR3 protein: CASSPEQGNYGYTF

D gene: TRBD1
J gene: TRBJ1-5
V gene: TRBV6-5
clone size: -
CDR3 DNA: TGTGCCAGCAGCACGAGGACAGGGGCGAATTTAGGTCAGCCCCAGCATTTT
CDR3 protein: CASSTRTGANLGQPQHF

D gene: -
J gene: TRBJ1-1
V gene: TRBV10-3
clone size: -
CDR3 DNA: TGTGCCATCAGTTATCAAGGGACGGCGAACACTGAAGCTTTCTTT
CDR3 protein: CAISYQGTANTEAFF

D gene: -
J gene: TRBJ1-1
V gene: TRBV7-6
clone size: few
CDR3 DNA: TGTGCCAGCAGCTTAGCCGGGCAGGGTATAAACACTGAAGCTTTCTTT
CDR3 protein: CASSLAGQGINTEAFF

D gene: -
J gene: TRBJ1-1
V gene: TRBV24-1
clone size: -
CDR3 DNA: TGTGCCACCAGTGAGTCGGGACGGTCGAACACTGAAGCTTTCTTT
CDR3 protein: CATSESGRSNTEAFF

D gene: -
J gene: TRBJ2-3
V gene: TRBV19
clone size: -
CDR3 DNA: TGTGCCAGTACCTCCCGACGGGATAACTCCGACACAGATACGCAGTATTTT
CDR3 protein: CASTSRRDNSDTDTQYF

D gene: TRBD2
J gene: TRBJ2-1
V gene: TRBV7-3
clone size: many
CDR3 DNA: TGTGCCAGCAGCTTAGCCATAGCGGGAGAGAACAATGAGCAGTTCTTC
CDR3 protein: CASSLAIAGENNEQFF

D gene: -
J gene: TRBJ1-4
V gene: TRBV4-2
clone size: -
CDR3 DNA: TGTGCCAGCAGCCAAGCTCAGGGGACGAGTAATGAAAAACTGTTTTTT
CDR3 protein: CASSQAQGTSNEKLFF

D gene: -
J gene: TRBJ1-5
V gene: TRBV18
clone size: few
CDR3 DNA: TGTGCCAGCTCAACCGATGGCGATCAGCCCCAGCATTTT
CDR3 protein: CASSTDGDQPQHF

D gene: -
J gene: TRBJ1-1
V gene: TRBV18
clone size: -
CDR3 DNA: TGTGCCAGCTCACCGGCTCAGAACACTGAAGCTTTCTTT
CDR3 protein: CASSPAQNTEAFF

D gene: TRBD2
J gene: TRBJ2-3
V gene: TRBV12-3/TRBV12-4
clone size: many
CDR3 DNA: TGTGCCAGCAGTTTTATTAGCGGGAGCACAGATACGCAGTATTTT
CDR3 protein: CASSFISGSTDTQYF

D gene: TRBD2
J gene: TRBJ2-3
V gene: TRBV15
clone size: few
CDR3 DNA: TGTGCCACCAGCAGAAGGCGGGAGGTCCAAGCAGATACGCAGTATTTT
CDR3 protein: CATSRRREVQADTQYF

D gene: -
J gene: TRBJ2-2
V gene: TRBV10-1
clone size: -
CDR3 DNA: TGCGCCACCACTAGAGCGAACACCGGGGAGCTGTTTTTT
CDR3 protein: CATTRANTGELFF

D gene: -
J gene: TRBJ1-1
V gene: TRBV30
clone size: few
CDR3 DNA: TGTGCCTGGAGTGTAGGCTGGGTGAACACTGAAGCTTTCTTT
CDR3 protein: CAWSVGWVNTEAFF

D gene: TRBD1
J gene: TRBJ2-6
V gene: TRBV7-8
clone size: -
CDR3 DNA: TGTGCCAGCAGCTTAGCTAACAGGGGGAGCTCTGGGGCCAACGTCCTGACTTTC
CDR3 protein: CASSLANRGSSGANVLTF

D gene: -
J gene: TRBJ2-7
V gene: TRBV10-2
clone size: few
CDR3 DNA: TGCGCCAGCAGTGATGGAGGGGCAGCCTACGAGCAGTACTTC
CDR3 protein: CASSDGGAAYEQYF

D gene: -
J gene: TRBJ2-3
V gene: TRBV19
clone size: many
CDR3 DNA: TGTGCCAGTAGTCCCGCGGGCCCCACAGATACGCAGTATTTT
CDR3 protein: CASSPAGPTDTQYF

D gene: -
J gene: TRBJ2-7
V gene: TRBV5-4
clone size: few
CDR3 DNA: TGTGCCAGCAGCTTAGGGGGGGGAGACAGGTACGAGCAGTACTTC
CDR3 protein: CASSLGGGDRYEQYF

D gene: TRBD2
J gene: TRBJ2-7
V gene: TRBV29-1
clone size: few
CDR3 DNA: TGCAGCGCCAAAGGGACTAGCGGGAGTTACGAGCAGTACTTC
CDR3 protein: CSAKGTSGSYEQYF

D gene: -
J gene: TRBJ2-3
V gene: TRBV29-1
clone size: few
CDR3 DNA: TGCAGCATCAAACCACTCACAGATACGCAGTATTTT
CDR3 protein: CSIKPLTDTQYF

D gene: TRBD1
J gene: TRBJ1-2
V gene: TRBV6-5
clone size: -
CDR3 DNA: TGTGCCAGCAGTTCCCGGATGGGACAGGGTCTTGGCTACACCTTC
CDR3 protein: CASSSRMGQGLGYTF

D gene: -
J gene: TRBJ2-7
V gene: TRBV6-5
clone size: once
CDR3 DNA: TGTGCCAGCGCCATGGGCAGGGGGGGCGAGCAGTACTTC
CDR3 protein: CASAMGRGGEQYF

D gene: -
J gene: TRBJ2-2
V gene: TRBV6-1
clone size: few
CDR3 DNA: TGTGCCAGCAGTGAAACCGGTTTTCGGACCATCGGGGAGCTGTTTTTT
CDR3 protein: CASSETGFRTIGELFF

D gene: -
J gene: TRBJ2-6
V gene: TRBV20-1
clone size: few
CDR3 DNA: TGCAGTGCGCCCACGGAGGGATCTGGGGCCAACGTCCTGACTTTC
CDR3 protein: CSAPTEGSGANVLTF

D gene: -
J gene: TRBJ2-6
V gene: TRBV5-4
clone size: few
CDR3 DNA: TGTGCCAGCAGCTCCGAAGGTCGAAGCTCTGGGGCCAACGTCCTGACTTTC
CDR3 protein: CASSSEGRSSGANVLTF

D gene: -
J gene: TRBJ2-3
V gene: TRBV28
clone size: -
CDR3 DNA: TGTGCCAGCAGTCCACTCCCCACAGATACGCAGTATTTT
CDR3 protein: CASSPLPTDTQYF

D gene: -
J gene: TRBJ2-1
V gene: TRBV18
clone size: -
CDR3 DNA: TGTGCCAGCTCCCTCGACTCCTACAATGAGCAGTTCTTC
CDR3 protein: CASSLDSYNEQFF

D gene: -
J gene: TRBJ1-1
V gene: TRBV20-1
clone size: -
CDR3 DNA: TGCAGTGCTAGAGACGGGACGGTGAACACTGAAGCTTTCTTT
CDR3 protein: CSARDGTVNTEAFF

D gene: -
J gene: TRBJ1-5
V gene: TRBV20-1
clone size: few
CDR3 DNA: TGCAGTGCTGCGACCGGTAATGAACCCCAGCATTTT
CDR3 protein: CSAATGNEPQHF

D gene: -
J gene: TRBJ2-7
V gene: TRBV5-1
clone size: -
CDR3 DNA: TGCGCCAGCAGCTGGGATCGGGACGGGACGCCGTACTTC
CDR3 protein: CASSWDRDGTPYF

D gene: TRBD1
J gene: TRBJ1-2
V gene: TRBV5-1
clone size: many
CDR3 DNA: TGCGCCAGCAGCCCGGGACAGGGTTATGGCTACACCTTC
CDR3 protein: CASSPGQGYGYTF